Presented here are 16 T cell receptor beta chains from one specimen sequenced in a study of long-term antiretroviral therapy in people with HIV (dated by TCRdb to between 2021 and 2023). The immunoSEQ hsTCRB v3.0 assay was used at survey level resolution for TRB variable region sequencing. Not all clones reach the TCRdb copy of this immuneACCESS table, which keeps in-frame sequences only. Checked studies attribute under half of the gap to unresolved V genes and leave the rest unexplained. Across this sample there are around 31,000 clones, with approximately 83% seen only once. Of the sample, 3.8% falls within the top ten clones. Sequenced here: unsorted PBMCs, sampled 0.8 years before starting antiretroviral therapy. The receptors derive from a young man with HIV.

As for this clone: Sequence at one end of the junction differs from germline and may be a read error. At the DNA level, this CDR3 is encoded by other sequences in the same sample as well. The V call is TRBV2, the J call TRBJ2-2, with D perhaps matching TRBD2 (5 bases). Germline CDR1 and CDR2: SNHLY and FYNNEI. The CDR3 runs to 12 residues. In DNA, the CDR3 is TGTGCCAGCAGCCGATACACCGGGGAGCTATTTTTT. This encodes CASSRYTGELFF.

The rearrangement joins TRBV6-4 to TRBJ2-3; TRBD2 matches at 10 bases. V was pared by 5 bases and J by 4 bases, with 6 bases of the junction left unmatched. CDR1 and CDR2 (germline): MRHNA, SNTAGT. The CDR3 is made up of 15 amino acids. The CDR3 sequence: CASSSSTSGADTQYF. The CDR3 nucleotides read TGTGCCAGCAGTTCGTCAACTAGCGGGGCAGATACGCAGTATTTT.

The sample holds one count of this clone. The chain joins TRBV6-1 to TRBJ2-7, with 10 positions matching TRBD1. Germline CDR1 and CDR2: MNHNS and SASEGT. This CDR3 is built from 13 residues. V was clipped by 8 bases and J by 6 bases; unmatched bases: 7. The CDR3 region is CASSRTGGFEQYF. DNA for the CDR3: TGTGCCAGCTCCCGGACAGGGGGGTTCGAGCAGTACTTC.

The CDR3 coding sequence is TGTGCCACCAGTCAGGTCGACAGAGTCACTGAAGCTTTCTTT. Protein sequence: CATSQVDRVTEAFF. The chain joins TRBV15 to TRBJ1-1; D might be TRBD1 (5 bases). Per the germline V gene, CDR1 is LNHNV and CDR2 is YYDKDF (reference sequence). CDR3 length equals 14 residues. The V end was cut by 6 bases, the J end by 4 bases, with 15 bases between.

J is TRBJ2-3 and V is TRBV6-4, with 11 bases aligning to TRBD2. This CDR3 region has 14 residues. The germline V gene has CDR1 MRHNA and CDR2 SNTAGT. Trimming removed 8 bases from V and 7 bases from J; junction bases left unmatched: 8. This chain's CDR3 is CASPVAGGANTQYF. In nucleotides, the CDR3 is TGTGCCAGCCCAGTAGCGGGGGGGGCAAATACGCAGTATTTT.

The chain combines TRBV7-2 with TRBJ2-7, with a weak D call TRBD1 (6 bases). The CDR3 spans 14 residues. Germline V CDR1 and CDR2: SGHTA, FQGNSA. V lost 5 bases and J lost 5, with 16 bases in between. CDR3 loop: CASSREGRGNEQYF. The CDR3 DNA is TGTGCCAGCAGCCGAGAGGGCAGGGGAAACGAGCAGTACTTC.

This clone was counted a single time. This rearrangement joins TRBV28 to TRBJ1-1; D might be TRBD1 (6 bases). The ends were cut back, 6 bases at V and 8 bases at J, with 13 bases in the middle. The CDR3 has 12 amino acids. From germline, CDR1 is MDHEN and CDR2 SYDVKM. CDR3 nucleotide sequence: TGTGCCAGCAGGTCCGGGACACAGGAAGCTTTCTTT. This sequence encodes CASRSGTQEAFF.

This clone was found a few times. V usage is TRBV5-6 and J usage is TRBJ2-3; no clear D. V gave up 2 bases and J gave up 3 bases, with 7 bases separating them. CDR1 is SGHDT, CDR2 YYEEEE, per germline. This CDR3 comprises 13 residues. CDR3 coding DNA: TGTGCCAGCAGCTTTGAGGCGACAGATACGCAGTATTTT. It is translated as CASSFEATDTQYF.

This chain uses TRBV7-9 with TRBJ1-1; D is perhaps TRBD1 (5 bases). Between the trimmed V and J ends, which lost 4 bases and 3 bases, there was a span of 24 bases. The CDR3 spans 18 residues. CDR1 and CDR2 from the germline V gene are SEHNR and FQNEAQ (reference sequence). The CDR3 DNA reads as TGTGCCAGCAGCTCAACTCCCTCGGCAGGGAAAGGGGACACTGAAGCTTTCTTT. This gives the protein CASSSTPSAGKGDTEAFF.

J is TRBJ1-1 and V is TRBV7-2, with 7 nucleotides matching TRBD1. After removal of 4 bases from V and 7 bases from J, the junction contained 12 bases not matched to a gene. The germline V gene encodes CDR1 SGHTA and CDR2 FQGNSA. The CDR3 totals 15 residues. The CDR3 DNA reads as TGTGCCAGCAGCTCCTCCGGGACAGCGAGAGGTGAAGCTTTCTTT. Translating gives CASSSSGTARGEAFF.

The chain couples TRBV9 to TRBJ2-2; the D is unclear. This CDR3 has 14 amino acids. V gave up 0 bases and J gave up 7 bases, with 10 bases separating them. Germline CDR1 and CDR2: SGDLS and YYNGEE. The CDR3 DNA is TGTGCCAGCAGCGTAGTGTCGGGTGACGGGGAGCTGTTTTTT. Amino acids: CASSVVSGDGELFF.

Here the CDR3 DNA reads TGTGCCAGCAGCTTAGACAAATCACCCCTCCACTTT. Protein: CASSLDKSPLHF. The gene calls are TRBV7-6 and TRBJ1-6; D remains unclear. The V end was cut by 1 base, the J end by 10 bases, with 5 bases between. Germline V lookup: CDR1 SGHVS, CDR2 FNYEAQ. CDR3 length: 12 residues.

This rearrangement joins TRBV11-2 to TRBJ2-3; TRBD1 agrees at 11 bases. The CDR3 runs 15 residues. In germline, CDR1 is SGHAT, CDR2 FQNNGV. V was clipped by 6 bases and J by 7 bases; unmatched bases: 9. CDR3 amino acids: CASRVPGQGVYTQYF. CDR3 coding DNA: TGTGCCAGCAGAGTGCCGGGACAGGGGGTATATACGCAGTATTTT. The entire variable domain, with the rest obtained from reference TRBV11-2 and TRBJ2-3, is as follows: EAGVAQSPRYKIIEKRQSVAFWCNPISGHATLYWYQQILGQGPKLLIQFQNNGVVDDSQLPKDRFSAERLKGVDSTLKIQPAKLEDSAVYLCASRVPGQGVYTQYFGPGTRLTVL.

The chain uses TRBV5-1 and TRBJ2-5; D ambiguous. The CDR3 is made up of 11 amino acids. Germline V lookup: CDR1 SGHRS, CDR2 YFSETQ. V shed 2 bases and J shed 2 bases, with 1 base lying between them. CDR3 nucleotide sequence: TGCGCCAGCAGCTTTCAAGAGACCCAGTACTTC. This gives the protein CASSFQETQYF.

This sequence joins TRBV7-9 and TRBJ1-1, with D unclear. With 5 bases removed from V and 0 bases from J, the gap between germline ends came to 10 bases. This CDR3 is built from 14 residues. Germline CDR1 SEHNR, CDR2 FQNEAQ (reference sequence). This CDR3 reads CASSHSGVNTEAFF. The CDR3 bases are TGTGCCAGCAGCCACTCTGGGGTGAACACTGAAGCTTTCTTT.

This clone was seen only once. CDR3 residues: CASSQEQRRSYGYTF. CDR3 nucleotides: TGCGCCAGCAGCCAAGAACAGAGGAGGAGCTATGGCTACACCTTC. The chain employs TRBV4-3 and TRBJ1-2; D unresolved. The CDR3 consists of 15 residues. Germline CDR1 is LGHNA and CDR2 is YSLEER. The V end lost 0 bases, the J end lost 4 bases, and 12 bases lay between the germline ends.